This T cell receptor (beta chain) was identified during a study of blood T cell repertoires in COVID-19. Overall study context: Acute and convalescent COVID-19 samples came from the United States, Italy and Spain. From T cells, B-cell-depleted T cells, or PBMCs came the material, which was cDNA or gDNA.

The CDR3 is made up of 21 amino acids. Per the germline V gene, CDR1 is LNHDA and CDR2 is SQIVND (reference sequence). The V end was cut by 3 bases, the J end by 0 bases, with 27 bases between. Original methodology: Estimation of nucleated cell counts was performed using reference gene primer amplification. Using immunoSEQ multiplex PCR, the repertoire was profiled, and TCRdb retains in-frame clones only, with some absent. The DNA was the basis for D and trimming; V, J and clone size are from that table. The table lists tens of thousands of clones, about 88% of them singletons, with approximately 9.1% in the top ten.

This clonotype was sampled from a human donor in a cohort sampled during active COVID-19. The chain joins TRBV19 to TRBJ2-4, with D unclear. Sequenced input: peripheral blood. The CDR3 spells CASSIQNLPGQTSIAKNIQYF. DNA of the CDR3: TGTGCCAGTAGTATCCAAAATCTCCCTGGGCAGACAAGTATAGCCAAAAACATTCAGTACTTC.